The clone carrying this T cell receptor (beta chain) has at least ten counts. The antigen is not known. The record originates from a study of T cell repertoires in cytomegalovirus infection. Background on the study: Shared public TCR beta signatures pointed to both CMV infection and a matching HLA type.

TCRdb processed the reads anew with MiXCR; each CDR3 protein has one entry. This table holds about 240,000 distinct CDR3 sequences, 9% to 15% found once. Findings of the study overall: HLA-C-restricted CMV-specific TCR beta clonotypes prevailed in the ex vivo response. Cumulative frequency (of public TCR beta family members) identified carriers of CMV plus the relevant HLA.

Deletions cut 7 bases from V and 7 bases from J, with 13 bases between. CDR1 and CDR2 from the germline V gene are SQVTM and ANQGSEA. This CDR3 comprises 12 residues. This sequence joins TRBV29-1 and TRBJ2-2; maybe TRBD2 (6 bases). This sequence originates from a human donor in good health (CMV status not recorded). Some clones in this sample may be carry-over from other donors' samples. Source material: PBMCs. CDR3 amino acids: CSAGGRLGELFF. The CDR3 bases are TGCAGCGCCGGGGGAAGGCTCGGGGAGCTGTTTTTT.